This is a list of T cell receptor beta chains from one sample in a study of a mutant IDH1 vaccine in newly diagnosed glioma. Sequenced by immunoSEQ multiplex PCR; TCRdb stores in-frame clones only, minus some. The top ten hold around 2.8% of the sample, which has 20,000 or so clones, 84% seen once. These receptors are not linked to any known antigen. Here the sequenced sample was PBMCs, taken from a glioma patient whose treatment included an IDH1 peptide vaccine. The source of these receptors is a man between 40 and 49 years old with glioma. Each CDR3 is given with its conserved first and last residue. A D gene is named only where the DNA matches it firmly. Clone size, where shown, is once, few, many, or a class for clones that have expanded.

size: -; J: TRBJ1-5; D: -; V: TRBV19; DNA: TGTGCCAGTAGTTTCGGGCCAGCTGGGGGGTCGAGTCAGCCCCAGCATTTT; CDR3: CASSFGPAGGSSQPQHF
size: -; J: TRBJ2-2; D: TRBD2; V: TRBV7-9; DNA: TGTGCCAGCAATATAGCGGGAGGGAACACCGGGGAGCTGTTTTTT; CDR3: CASNIAGGNTGELFF
size: few; J: TRBJ2-1; D: -; V: TRBV7-2; DNA: TGTGCCAGCAGCCAAGTGGGCGGATTACGGAATGAGCAGTTCTTC; CDR3: CASSQVGGLRNEQFF
size: few; J: TRBJ1-1; D: -; V: TRBV7-2; DNA: TGTGCCAGCAGCCAGAACACTGAAGCTTTCTTT; CDR3: CASSQNTEAFF
size: -; J: TRBJ2-7; D: TRBD2; V: TRBV11-2; DNA: TGTGCCAGCAGCTTTGTGCTAGCGGGGACCTACGAGCAGTACTTC; CDR3: CASSFVLAGTYEQYF
size: -; J: TRBJ1-2; D: -; V: TRBV5-4; DNA: TGTGCCAGCGCAGGGGTTAACTATGGCTACACCTTC; CDR3: CASAGVNYGYTF
size: -; J: TRBJ1-1; D: TRBD1; V: TRBV6-5; DNA: TGTGCCAGCAGTTACCGTCGGACAGGGATGAACACTGAAGCTTTCTTT; CDR3: CASSYRRTGMNTEAFF
size: -; J: TRBJ1-4; D: TRBD1; V: TRBV19; DNA: TGTGCCAGTAGTTCCCGGACAGGGGGTAATGAAAAACTGTTTTTT; CDR3: CASSSRTGGNEKLFF
size: -; J: TRBJ2-7; D: -; V: TRBV7-2; DNA: TGTGCCAGCAGCCTCACCTTTGCCCTTAGCTCCTACGAGCAGTACTTC; CDR3: CASSLTFALSSYEQYF
size: few; J: TRBJ2-3; D: -; V: TRBV7-2; DNA: TGTGCCAGCAGCCCGTGGGATACGCAGTATTTT; CDR3: CASSPWDTQYF
size: -; J: TRBJ2-7; D: -; V: TRBV7-9; DNA: TGTGCCAGCAGCTCGACTCTAACCTACGAGCAGTACTTC; CDR3: CASSSTLTYEQYF
size: -; J: TRBJ2-7; D: -; V: TRBV4-1; DNA: TGCGCCAGCAGCCAAGATCCGTGGCTTAACTACGAGCAGTACTTC; CDR3: CASSQDPWLNYEQYF
size: -; J: TRBJ2-3; D: TRBD2; V: TRBV9; DNA: TGTGCCAGCAGCCGGGGGGTGTCGGGGCATACGCAGTATTTT; CDR3: CASSRGVSGHTQYF
size: -; J: TRBJ2-3; D: TRBD1; V: TRBV18; DNA: TGTGCCAGCTCATCTCAGACAGGGTACACAGATACGCAGTATTTT; CDR3: CASSSQTGYTDTQYF
size: -; J: TRBJ2-7; D: -; V: TRBV29-1; DNA: TGCAGCGTGGCCGGCGGGGATAGCTCCTACGAGCAGTACTTC; CDR3: CSVAGGDSSYEQYF
size: once; J: TRBJ1-1; D: TRBD1; V: TRBV5-1; DNA: TGCGCCAGCAGCTTGGGGTGGGACAGCAGGATGACTGAAGCTTTCTTT; CDR3: CASSLGWDSRMTEAFF
size: -; J: TRBJ1-2; D: -; V: TRBV18; DNA: TGTGCCAGCTCACCACCACAAGAGCGACTCTATGGCTACACCTTC; CDR3: CASSPPQERLYGYTF
size: -; J: TRBJ2-7; D: -; V: TRBV5-1; DNA: TGCGCCAGCAAAGTGCGGGTTAGCTCCTACGAGCAGTACTTC; CDR3: CASKVRVSSYEQYF
size: -; J: TRBJ2-7; D: TRBD1; V: TRBV25-1; DNA: TGTGCCAGCAGTGAATCGGGACAGCCACACGAGCAGTACTTC; CDR3: CASSESGQPHEQYF
size: -; J: TRBJ2-5; D: -; V: TRBV7-7; DNA: TGTGCCAGCAGCTCCTACAGGGTAGGAGAGACCCAGTACTTC; CDR3: CASSSYRVGETQYF
size: -; J: TRBJ1-2; D: TRBD1; V: TRBV7-9; DNA: TGTGCCAGCAGCGTCTGGGGACAGGGGAGTGGCTACACCTTC; CDR3: CASSVWGQGSGYTF
size: -; J: TRBJ2-2; D: -; V: TRBV11-3; DNA: TGTGCCAGCACCGTGACAGGCGGCGCCGGGGAGCTGTTTTTT; CDR3: CASTVTGGAGELFF
size: -; J: TRBJ1-1; D: TRBD1; V: TRBV15; DNA: TGTGCCACCAGGAAGGGGGCTGTTAACACTGAAGCTTTCTTT; CDR3: CATRKGAVNTEAFF
size: -; J: TRBJ2-6; D: -; V: TRBV18; DNA: TGTGCCAGCTCACCACTTGGGGGAACCGGGGCCAACGTCCTGACTTTC; CDR3: CASSPLGGTGANVLTF
size: -; J: TRBJ2-7; D: -; V: TRBV6-1; DNA: TGTGCCAGCAGTGAAAATCAGGATTACTACGAGCAGTACTTC; CDR3: CASSENQDYYEQYF
size: -; J: TRBJ2-5; D: -; V: TRBV2; DNA: TGTGCCAGCAGTGTAAACCCCCGGGAGACCCAGTACTTC; CDR3: CASSVNPRETQYF
size: -; J: TRBJ2-3; D: -; V: TRBV15; DNA: TGTGCCACCAGCAGAGTTGCGGGTACTAGCACAGATACGCAGTATTTT; CDR3: CATSRVAGTSTDTQYF
size: -; J: TRBJ1-5; D: -; V: TRBV2; DNA: TGTGCCAGCAGTCCAAGATGGGGGGAAAGTCAGCCCCAGCATTTT; CDR3: CASSPRWGESQPQHF
size: -; J: TRBJ2-7; D: -; V: TRBV6-5; DNA: TGTGCCAGCAGTTACATGGGGCAATCCTACGAGCAGTACTTC; CDR3: CASSYMGQSYEQYF
size: once; J: TRBJ1-4; D: TRBD1; V: TRBV6-5; DNA: TGTGCCAGCAGTTACACGACAGGGGTGGGCGAAAAACTGTTTTTT; CDR3: CASSYTTGVGEKLFF
size: few; J: TRBJ2-7; D: -; V: TRBV6-4; DNA: TGTGCCAGCAGTGACTCCTGGGGCAGGGGTTACCAAAGCCAGCAGTACTTC; CDR3: CASSDSWGRGYQSQQYF
size: -; J: TRBJ2-5; D: TRBD2; V: TRBV4-2; DNA: TGTGCCAGCAGCCAAGGCTGGACTAGCGGGAGATCTCAAGAGACCCAGTACTTC; CDR3: CASSQGWTSGRSQETQYF
size: -; J: TRBJ2-2; D: TRBD1; V: TRBV6-6; DNA: TGTGCCAGCAGTCAGGGACAGGGGGTATCCGGGGAGCTGTTTTTT; CDR3: CASSQGQGVSGELFF
size: -; J: TRBJ2-3; D: TRBD2; V: TRBV5-1; DNA: TGCGCCAGCAGCTTGGGACGGGAGGGCCGACATACGCAGTATTTT; CDR3: CASSLGREGRHTQYF
size: -; J: TRBJ1-1; D: -; V: TRBV12-5; DNA: TGTGCTAGTGGTTTGAAACCAGGTATCAACACTGAAGCTTTCTTT; CDR3: CASGLKPGINTEAFF
size: -; J: TRBJ2-3; D: -; V: TRBV7-2; DNA: TGTGCCAGCAGCCGACTCGTTAGGGATACGCAGTATTTT; CDR3: CASSRLVRDTQYF
size: -; J: TRBJ2-1; D: -; V: TRBV11-3; DNA: TGTGCCAGCAGCCGGACGGAGACCTACAATGAGCAGTTCTTC; CDR3: CASSRTETYNEQFF
size: few; J: TRBJ1-2; D: -; V: TRBV6-1; DNA: TGTGCCAGCAGTGACGGCAGGGTGTCTGGAGGCTACACCTTC; CDR3: CASSDGRVSGGYTF
size: few; J: TRBJ2-5; D: TRBD2; V: TRBV19; DNA: TGTGCCAGTAGCTACTCTAGCGGGCGTGGTGCCCAGTACTTC; CDR3: CASSYSSGRGAQYF
size: -; J: TRBJ1-2; D: -; V: TRBV6-5; DNA: TGTGCCAGCCGAGGCGGCTCAAGTGGCTACACCTTC; CDR3: CASRGGSSGYTF
size: -; J: TRBJ1-2; D: -; V: TRBV6-1; DNA: TGTGCCAGCATCATGGTAGGGTACTATGGCTACACCTTC; CDR3: CASIMVGYYGYTF
size: -; J: TRBJ1-5; D: TRBD1; V: TRBV6-5; DNA: TGTGCCAGCAGTGGACAGGGTACCAGCAATCAGCCCCAGCATTTT; CDR3: CASSGQGTSNQPQHF
size: -; J: TRBJ2-1; D: -; V: TRBV5-1; DNA: TGCGCCAGCAGCTTGGGGGGCTTCGGGTCCTACAATGAGCAGTTCTTC; CDR3: CASSLGGFGSYNEQFF
size: -; J: TRBJ1-5; D: -; V: TRBV2; DNA: TGTGCCAGCAGTGAAGACGTTCAGCCCCAGCATTTT; CDR3: CASSEDVQPQHF
size: -; J: TRBJ2-7; D: -; V: TRBV6-5; DNA: TGTGCCAGCAGTAAGGGTATCAACGAGCAGTACTTC; CDR3: CASSKGINEQYF
size: -; J: TRBJ2-4; D: -; V: TRBV7-9; DNA: TGTGCCAGCAGCTCCCCTAACACGGGGCCCAAAAACATTCAGTACTTC; CDR3: CASSSPNTGPKNIQYF
size: -; J: TRBJ2-4; D: -; V: TRBV27; DNA: TGTGCCAGCAGGGGGGCGGGAGACAAAAACATTCAGTACTTC; CDR3: CASRGAGDKNIQYF
size: -; J: TRBJ2-1; D: -; V: TRBV5-1; DNA: TGCGCCAGCAGCCCGACGTACTCCAGCGTAGCCTACAATGAGCAGTTCTTC; CDR3: CASSPTYSSVAYNEQFF
size: -; J: TRBJ2-1; D: TRBD2; V: TRBV15; DNA: TGTGCCACCAGCAGAATCGGGGGGACTGGCTACAATGAGCAGTTCTTC; CDR3: CATSRIGGTGYNEQFF
size: -; J: TRBJ2-1; D: -; V: TRBV2; DNA: TGTGCCAGCGGGACCCTTCTGTTCTTC; CDR3: CASGTLLFF
size: -; J: TRBJ2-3; D: TRBD2; V: TRBV25-1; DNA: TGTGCCAGCAGTCGGAGCGGGAGGGTCACAGATACGCAGTATTTT; CDR3: CASSRSGRVTDTQYF
size: -; J: TRBJ1-4; D: -; V: TRBV2; DNA: TGTGCCAGCAGCGTCCGACCCTATAATGAAAAACTGTTTTTT; CDR3: CASSVRPYNEKLFF